This is a list of T cell receptor beta chains from one sample in a study of shared clonotypes between healthy human individuals. Measured with immunoSEQ multiplex PCR; TCRdb has only the in-frame clones, and not every one. This table holds 2.5 million or so clones, roughly 92% found once. Sequencing input: naive CD4+ T cells sorted from blood. These receptors were taken from a man aged 18 to 30 in good health. Both conserved end residues are part of each CDR3. The D gene is left open where the match is weak. Not every row has a clone size; where given, it reads once, few, many or a size class.

j_call: TRBJ1-1
d_call: TRBD1
v_call: TRBV19
clone_size: NA
cdr3_nt: TGTGCCAGTACCATAACAGGGGATTCTGAAGCTTTCTTT
cdr3_aa: CASTITGDSEAFF

j_call: TRBJ1-4
d_call: TRBD1
v_call: TRBV18
clone_size: NA
cdr3_nt: TGTGCCAGCTCACCGGGACAGGAGGGGAAACTGTTTTTT
cdr3_aa: CASSPGQEGKLFF

j_call: TRBJ1-1
d_call: NA
v_call: TRBV19
clone_size: NA
cdr3_nt: TGTGCCAGTAGTATAGGGCGGGGGGTGACTGAAGCTTTCTTT
cdr3_aa: CASSIGRGVTEAFF

j_call: TRBJ2-3
d_call: TRBD2
v_call: TRBV9
clone_size: NA
cdr3_nt: TGTGCCAGCAGCACTAGCGGGAGAGGAACAGATACGCAGTATTTT
cdr3_aa: CASSTSGRGTDTQYF

j_call: TRBJ2-7
d_call: TRBD2
v_call: TRBV4-1
clone_size: NA
cdr3_nt: TGCGCCAGCAGCCAAGGACTAGCGGGTGTGAGCTCCTACGAGCAGTACTTC
cdr3_aa: CASSQGLAGVSSYEQYF

j_call: TRBJ1-6
d_call: NA
v_call: TRBV6-5
clone_size: NA
cdr3_nt: TGTGCCAGCAGCGGGAGAACTAATTCACCCCTCCACTTT
cdr3_aa: CASSGRTNSPLHF

j_call: TRBJ2-1
d_call: NA
v_call: TRBV11-2
clone_size: once
cdr3_nt: TGTGCCAGCAGCTTAAATGGGCAGGGGCCCCTGGCCTACAATGAGCAGTTCTTC
cdr3_aa: CASSLNGQGPLAYNEQFF

j_call: TRBJ2-1
d_call: NA
v_call: TRBV5-5
clone_size: NA
cdr3_nt: TGTGCCAGCAGCTTCCGGGACTTTTACAATGAGCAGTTCTTC
cdr3_aa: CASSFRDFYNEQFF

j_call: TRBJ2-7
d_call: NA
v_call: TRBV11-2
clone_size: NA
cdr3_nt: TGTGCCAGCAGCCCCTTAGACAGATACTACGAGCAGTACTTC
cdr3_aa: CASSPLDRYYEQYF

j_call: TRBJ2-6
d_call: TRBD1
v_call: TRBV7-9
clone_size: NA
cdr3_nt: TGTGCCAGCAGCGAGGGGGCTAATTCTGGGGCCAACGTCCTGACTTTC
cdr3_aa: CASSEGANSGANVLTF

j_call: TRBJ2-7
d_call: NA
v_call: TRBV11-2
clone_size: NA
cdr3_nt: TGTGCCAGCAGCACTCAACAGGGCAATGAGCAGTACTTC
cdr3_aa: CASSTQQGNEQYF

j_call: TRBJ2-3
d_call: TRBD2
v_call: TRBV27
clone_size: NA
cdr3_nt: TGTGCCAGCAGTTCCTATAGCGGGAGGGCCAAAGATACGCAGTATTTT
cdr3_aa: CASSSYSGRAKDTQYF

j_call: TRBJ2-2
d_call: NA
v_call: TRBV10-3
clone_size: once
cdr3_nt: TGTGCCATCAGTGCCCTCGGGTTTGACACCGGGGAGCTGTTTTTT
cdr3_aa: CAISALGFDTGELFF

j_call: TRBJ1-1
d_call: TRBD1
v_call: TRBV6-6
clone_size: NA
cdr3_nt: TGTGCCAGCAGTAAACAGGGGCCGGGCACTGAAGCTTTCTTT
cdr3_aa: CASSKQGPGTEAFF

j_call: TRBJ2-3
d_call: TRBD2
v_call: TRBV5-5
clone_size: NA
cdr3_nt: TGTGCCAGCAGCTTGACTAGCGGGAGTGTCACAGATACGCAGTATTTT
cdr3_aa: CASSLTSGSVTDTQYF

j_call: TRBJ1-2
d_call: NA
v_call: TRBV10-3
clone_size: NA
cdr3_nt: TGTGCCATCAGTGAGTCGGGGTCCAACTATGGCTACACCTTC
cdr3_aa: CAISESGSNYGYTF

j_call: TRBJ1-1
d_call: NA
v_call: TRBV5-1
clone_size: NA
cdr3_nt: TGCGCCAGCACAGATTTGGGCCCGAGGAACACTGAAGCTTTCTTT
cdr3_aa: CASTDLGPRNTEAFF

j_call: TRBJ2-7
d_call: TRBD2
v_call: TRBV19
clone_size: NA
cdr3_nt: TGTGCCAGTAGTATACCCGGAAGCGGGACCTACGAGCAGTACTTC
cdr3_aa: CASSIPGSGTYEQYF

j_call: TRBJ1-3
d_call: NA
v_call: TRBV15
clone_size: NA
cdr3_nt: TGTGCCACCAGCAGAGTTCTAGCAGGCTACTCTGGAAACACCATATATTTT
cdr3_aa: CATSRVLAGYSGNTIYF

j_call: TRBJ2-1
d_call: TRBD1
v_call: TRBV2
clone_size: once
cdr3_nt: TGTGCCACCAGAGGGACAGGGAATGAGCAGTTCTTC
cdr3_aa: CATRGTGNEQFF

j_call: TRBJ1-2
d_call: NA
v_call: TRBV28
clone_size: once
cdr3_nt: TGTGCCACGACGGACAGATACTATGGCTACACCTTC
cdr3_aa: CATTDRYYGYTF

j_call: TRBJ2-7
d_call: NA
v_call: TRBV5-5
clone_size: once
cdr3_nt: TGTGCCAGCAGCTTGGTCCGGAGGGAGCAGTACTTC
cdr3_aa: CASSLVRREQYF

j_call: TRBJ2-1
d_call: NA
v_call: TRBV7-3
clone_size: NA
cdr3_nt: TGTGCCAGCAGCCCTCGGGGTCCGCGACACAGCTCCTACAATGAGCAGTTCTTC
cdr3_aa: CASSPRGPRHSSYNEQFF

j_call: TRBJ1-1
d_call: TRBD1
v_call: TRBV5-6
clone_size: NA
cdr3_nt: TGTGCCAGCAGCTTCGGACAGGTAATGAACACTGAAGCTTTCTTT
cdr3_aa: CASSFGQVMNTEAFF

j_call: TRBJ2-7
d_call: TRBD2
v_call: TRBV10-3
clone_size: NA
cdr3_nt: TGTGCCATCAGTGAGTGGACGGGAGGGCCCTACGAGCAGTACTTC
cdr3_aa: CAISEWTGGPYEQYF

j_call: TRBJ2-1
d_call: NA
v_call: TRBV2
clone_size: NA
cdr3_nt: TGTGCCAGCAGCCGGGACTCCTTGTTCTTC
cdr3_aa: CASSRDSLFF

j_call: TRBJ2-5
d_call: NA
v_call: TRBV7-2
clone_size: once
cdr3_nt: TGTGCCAGCAGCTTATTTGGGTTCCAGTACTTC
cdr3_aa: CASSLFGFQYF

j_call: TRBJ2-7
d_call: NA
v_call: TRBV6-6
clone_size: NA
cdr3_nt: TGTGCCAGCAGTTACTCCGGGCAGGGGGGATACGAGCAGTACTTC
cdr3_aa: CASSYSGQGGYEQYF

j_call: TRBJ2-3
d_call: NA
v_call: TRBV18
clone_size: NA
cdr3_nt: TGTGCCAGCTCACCATACGAGACTAGGGGGGATACGCAGTATTTT
cdr3_aa: CASSPYETRGDTQYF

j_call: TRBJ1-1
d_call: NA
v_call: TRBV6-6
clone_size: NA
cdr3_nt: TGTGCCAGCAGTTATGTCATTGGGTCGGGAGGGGCTGAAGCTTTCTTT
cdr3_aa: CASSYVIGSGGAEAFF

j_call: TRBJ2-7
d_call: NA
v_call: TRBV6-1
clone_size: NA
cdr3_nt: TGTGCCAGCAGTGAAGTTTCCGACGAGCAGTACTTC
cdr3_aa: CASSEVSDEQYF

j_call: TRBJ2-7
d_call: NA
v_call: TRBV5-1
clone_size: NA
cdr3_nt: TGCGCCAGCAGCTTGGACGGGCGCTACGAGCAGTACTTC
cdr3_aa: CASSLDGRYEQYF

j_call: TRBJ1-5
d_call: NA
v_call: TRBV7-2
clone_size: NA
cdr3_nt: TGTGCCAGCACCATTCACGGGGGCAGCAATCAGCCCCAGCATTTT
cdr3_aa: CASTIHGGSNQPQHF

j_call: TRBJ2-7
d_call: TRBD2
v_call: TRBV4-1
clone_size: NA
cdr3_nt: TGCGCCAGCAGCCAAAGACTAGCGGGATCCTACGAGCAGTACTTC
cdr3_aa: CASSQRLAGSYEQYF

j_call: TRBJ1-5
d_call: NA
v_call: TRBV19
clone_size: few
cdr3_nt: TGTGCCGGTGGCCGCGGGGGCAATCAGCCCCAGCATTTT
cdr3_aa: CAGGRGGNQPQHF

j_call: TRBJ1-1
d_call: NA
v_call: TRBV9
clone_size: NA
cdr3_nt: TGTGCCAGCAGCGTAGTGCACTCGAACACTGAAGCTTTCTTT
cdr3_aa: CASSVVHSNTEAFF

j_call: TRBJ2-3
d_call: NA
v_call: TRBV18
clone_size: NA
cdr3_nt: TGTGCCAGCTCACCCACCTCGGCCCCTATGGATACGCAGTATTTT
cdr3_aa: CASSPTSAPMDTQYF

j_call: TRBJ1-2
d_call: TRBD1
v_call: TRBV9
clone_size: NA
cdr3_nt: TGTGCCAGCAGCGTAGCTCGGCCAGGGGGCCACTATGGCTACACCTTC
cdr3_aa: CASSVARPGGHYGYTF

j_call: TRBJ2-2
d_call: NA
v_call: TRBV5-6
clone_size: NA
cdr3_nt: TGTGCCAGCAGCTTGGTGAGCAGGCCCAACACCGGGGAGCTGTTTTTT
cdr3_aa: CASSLVSRPNTGELFF

j_call: TRBJ2-7
d_call: NA
v_call: TRBV4-3
clone_size: NA
cdr3_nt: TGCGCCAGCAGCCAAGATCGTGACCGTGGAGGGCAGTACTTC
cdr3_aa: CASSQDRDRGGQYF

j_call: TRBJ2-6
d_call: NA
v_call: TRBV5-1
clone_size: NA
cdr3_nt: TGCGCCAGCATGCTTACCGGGGAGAGGCCTGGGGCCAACGTCCTGACTTTC
cdr3_aa: CASMLTGERPGANVLTF

j_call: TRBJ1-5
d_call: NA
v_call: TRBV27
clone_size: once
cdr3_nt: TGTGCCAGCGGTCCTCGGGCTATCAATCAGCCCCAGCATTTT
cdr3_aa: CASGPRAINQPQHF

j_call: TRBJ2-7
d_call: TRBD1
v_call: TRBV30
clone_size: NA
cdr3_nt: TGTGCCTGGAGTCGGGGACAGGGGTCCTACGAGCAGTACTTC
cdr3_aa: CAWSRGQGSYEQYF

j_call: TRBJ2-7
d_call: NA
v_call: TRBV11-2
clone_size: NA
cdr3_nt: TGTGCCAGCAGCTTAGAGACAGGACTCGAGCAGTACTTC
cdr3_aa: CASSLETGLEQYF

j_call: TRBJ2-7
d_call: TRBD1
v_call: TRBV6-1
clone_size: NA
cdr3_nt: TGTGCCAGCAGTGAAGCGCGGACAGGGGTCTACGAGCAGTACTTC
cdr3_aa: CASSEARTGVYEQYF